The 9 T cell receptor beta chains below were found in one sample sequenced in a study of T cell repertoires in cytomegalovirus infection (dated by TCRdb to between 2017 and 2020). These receptors' antigens are unknown. The run used an Illumina HiSeq 1500. The public reads were reanalyzed by TCRdb: fastp trimming at Q25, MiXCR alignment, in-frame beta chains only. A single entry per CDR3 protein holds the most common genes and DNA from its merged rows. The table for this sample lists over 45,000 distinct CDR3 sequences; roughly 22% of them were counted only once. The ten largest clonotypes hold around 90% of the sample. Taken with the paper, the label for treatment or condition translates to: in vitro stimulation with specific CMV peptide epitopes to enrich CMV-specific T cells. The sequencing used CD8+ T cells from cultured PBMCs, collected from culture after CMV antigen stimulation. The receptors stem from a human donor in good health (CMV status not recorded). Some clones in this sample may be carry-over from other donors' samples.

This clonotype appeared many times. The rearrangement uses TRBV7-2 and TRBJ2-7, with a tentative D call TRBD1 (5 bases). The CDR3 totals 13 residues. The germline V gene has CDR1 SGHTA and CDR2 FQGNSA. Trimming pared 3 bases from V and 10 bases from J, leaving 16 bases between. The CDR3 loop is CASSFELGRLQYF. CDR3 DNA sequence: TGTGCCAGCAGCTTTGAATTGGGGCGTCTCCAGTACTTC. The full variable domain, completed using reference TRBV7-2 and TRBJ2-7, is GAGVSQSPSNKVTEKGKDVELRCDPISGHTALYWYRQSLGQGLEFLIYFQGNSAPDKSGLPSDRFSAERTGGSVSTLTIQRTQQEDSAVYLCASSFELGRLQYFGPGTRLTVT.

This clonotype has only a few counts. The rearrangement joins TRBV19 to TRBJ2-7; D call uncertain. Per the germline V gene, CDR1 is LNHDA and CDR2 is SQIVND (reference sequence). The V gene lost 3 bases and the J gene lost 2 bases, with 8 bases spanning the gap. This CDR3 is 13 amino acids long. The DNA of the CDR3 is TGTGCCAGTAGTATCACGACGGCCTACGAGCAGTACTTC. This sequence encodes CASSITTAYEQYF.

This clonotype showed up just a few times. V usage is TRBV7-9 and J usage is TRBJ1-6; 7 nucleotides align to TRBD1. Trimming took 5 bases from V and 3 from J; bases not matched to a gene: 10. Germline CDR1 and CDR2: SEHNR and FQNEAQ (reference sequence). The CDR3 runs to 17 residues. This chain's CDR3 is CASSPEGQIFYNSPLHF. The CDR3 DNA follows: TGTGCCAGCAGCCCTGAGGGACAGATTTTCTATAATTCACCCCTCCACTTT.

This chain uses TRBV6-2 or TRBV6-3 with TRBJ2-6; 7 bases match TRBD2. J gave up 2 bases and V 6 bases, and 1 base lay outside the gene matches. Germline assignment: CDR1 MNHEY and CDR2 SVGEGT. CDR3 length: 14 residues. CDR3 coding DNA: TGTGCCAGCAGACGGGGGGCTGGGGCCAACGTCCTGACTTTC. Amino acids: CASRRGAGANVLTF.

This clonotype was seen a few times. V is TRBV27 and J is TRBJ2-1, with D uncertain. CDR1 is MNHEY, CDR2 SMNVEV, per germline (reference sequence). V gave up 3 bases and J gave up 7 bases, with 7 bases separating them. CDR3 length: 12 amino acids. The CDR3 here is CASSLLNNEQFF. CDR3 nucleotides: TGTGCCAGCAGTTTGTTGAATAATGAGCAGTTCTTC.

This clonotype was detected ten times or more. The V gene is TRBV9, the J gene TRBJ2-2; tentatively, D is TRBD1 (6 bases). The ends were cut back, 4 bases at V and 1 base at J, with 14 bases in the middle. This CDR3 is 16 amino acids long. Germline V gene sequence: CDR1 SGDLS, CDR2 YYNGEE. CDR3 nucleotides: TGTGCCAGCAGCCCCAAGGGACACCAGAACACCGGGGAGCTGTTTTTT. Its protein is CASSPKGHQNTGELFF.

The chain has TRBV5-6 and TRBJ2-3; a possible D gene is TRBD1 (5 bases). The CDR3 spans 14 residues. V lost 0 bases and J lost 5, with 10 bases in between. CDR1 SGHDT and CDR2 YYEEEE come from the germline V gene. CDR3 protein: CASSLARVGDTQYF. The CDR3 DNA is TGTGCCAGCAGCTTGGCCAGGGTGGGAGATACGCAGTATTTT. The entire variable domain, with the rest obtained from reference TRBV5-6 and TRBJ2-3, is as follows: DAGVTQSPTHLIKTRGQQVTLRCSPKSGHDTVSWYQQALGQGPQFIFQYYEEEERQRGNFPDRFSGHQFPNYSSELNVNALLLGDSALYLCASSLARVGDTQYFGPGTRLTVL.

This chain uses TRBV27 with TRBJ2-1; D uncertain. Germline CDR1 is MNHEY and CDR2 is SMNVEV (reference sequence). V lost 6 bases and J lost 3, with 12 bases in between. The CDR3 runs to 14 residues. This CDR3 is CASSPTPDYNEQFF. In nucleotides, the CDR3 is TGTGCCAGCAGCCCTACTCCGGACTACAATGAGCAGTTCTTC.

J is TRBJ1-2 and V is TRBV12-3 or TRBV12-4; D gene ambiguous. V lost 7 bases to trimming and J lost 2 bases, with 14 bases between them. This CDR3 is 14 amino acids long. The CDR3: CASTTHLGNYGYTF. For the CDR3, the DNA is TGTGCCAGCACCACACACCTGGGGAACTATGGCTACACCTTC.